Below are 20 T cell receptor beta chains sequenced from a single sample in a study of T cell changes during pregnancy in multiple sclerosis. Produced via immunoSEQ multiplex PCR; TCRdb's table is partial and in-frame only. The table lists 40,000 to 45,000 clones, around 90% of them singletons. The sample consisted of CD4+ T cells from peripheral blood mononuclear cells, taken before pregnancy. The receptor set was obtained from a female donor with multiple sclerosis, enrolled in a pregnancy study.

The rearrangement uses TRBV7-3 and TRBJ2-1, with TRBD2 identical over 7 bases. The junction had 5 bases not matched to a gene; V was cut back by 6 bases and J by 0 bases. The germline V gene has CDR1 SGHTA and CDR2 FQGTGA. The CDR3 has 15 amino acids. CDR3 protein: CASRLGGSSYNEQFF. For the CDR3, the DNA is TGTGCCAGCAGATTGGGGGGGAGCTCCTACAATGAGCAGTTCTTC.

In DNA, the CDR3 is TGTGCCAGCGGGACGGGACTAGCGACCGATGAGCAGTTCTTC. This codes for CASGTGLATDEQFF. This sequence joins TRBV7-3 and TRBJ2-1; 10 bases are a match to TRBD2. The CDR3 extends over 14 amino acids. Per germline, CDR1 SGHTA and CDR2 FQGTGA. V trimming: 8 bases; J trimming: 8 bases; junction bases outside the gene matches: 9.

The gene calls are TRBV20-1 and TRBJ1-1; no firm D call. This CDR3 comprises 11 residues. Per the germline V gene, CDR1 is DFQATT and CDR2 is SNEGSKA (reference sequence). V lost 3 bases to trimming and J lost 3 bases, with 5 bases between them. CDR3 bases: TGCAGTGCTAGTCCTGACACTGAAGCTTTCTTT. It codes for CSASPDTEAFF.

Turning to this clone: This specimen includes other DNA sequences encoding the same CDR3. This chain connects TRBV25-1 to TRBJ1-4, with D possibly being TRBD1 (6 bases). CDR1 is MGHDK and CDR2 is SYGVNS in the germline V gene. Trimming took off 6 bases at V and 4 bases at J, with 15 bases between the two ends. CDR3 length: 15 residues. CDR3 region: CASSSPTGVNEKLFF. The CDR3 region has the DNA TGTGCCAGCAGCAGCCCGACAGGAGTTAATGAAAAACTGTTTTTT.

V and J are TRBV15 and TRBJ2-1, with D perhaps matching TRBD2 (5 bases). The CDR3 loop spans 13 amino acids. Germline values: CDR1 LNHNV, CDR2 YYDKDF (reference sequence). Trimming shortened V by 3 bases and J by 6 bases, and 9 bases separated the two germline ends. CDR3 DNA sequence: TGTGCCACCAGCAGGGGTAGCGTCAATGAGCAGTTCTTC. Its translation is CATSRGSVNEQFF.

The rearrangement links TRBV4-3 to TRBJ2-2; 10 positions match TRBD2. Trimming removed 1 base from V and 4 bases from J; junction bases left unmatched: 0. The CDR3 spans 15 residues. Germline loops: CDR1 LGHNA, CDR2 YSLEER. DNA for the CDR3: TGCGCCAGCAGCCAAGTAGCGGGGGGCACCGGGGAGCTGTTTTTT. It encodes CASSQVAGGTGELFF.

V and J are TRBV5-4 and TRBJ1-1, with TRBD1 matching over 7 bases. Germline CDR1 SGHNT, CDR2 YYREEE (reference sequence). The CDR3 extends over 13 amino acids. V dropped 10 bases and J dropped 4; count of bases not matched to a gene: 10. CDR3 residues: CAYLQGPATEAFF. The CDR3 nucleotides read TGTGCCTACTTACAGGGGCCAGCCACTGAAGCTTTCTTT.

This chain links TRBV2 with TRBJ2-1; 7 bases map to TRBD1. Germline trimming cut 6 bases from V and 6 bases from J; bases unmatched to any gene: 5. CDR1 is SNHLY and CDR2 is FYNNEI in the germline V gene. This CDR3 contains 13 residues. CDR3 DNA: TGTGCCAGCAGGAAGACAGGGAGCAATGAGCAGTTCTTC. Translation gives CASRKTGSNEQFF. The full variable domain, its missing parts supplied by reference TRBV2 and TRBJ2-1, is EPEVTQTPSHQVTQMGQEVILRCVPISNHLYFYWYRQILGQKVEFLVSFYNNEISEKSEIFDDQFSVERPDGSNFTLKIRSTKLEDSAMYFCASRKTGSNEQFFGPGTRLTVL.

This rearrangement joins TRBV29-1 to TRBJ2-2, with TRBD2 matching over 7 bases. In germline, CDR1 is SQVTM, CDR2 ANQGSEA. V was pared by 3 bases and J by 0 bases, with 4 bases of the junction left unmatched. The CDR3 is made up of 15 amino acids. CDR3 protein: CSVEAGVANTGELFF. DNA for the CDR3: TGCAGCGTTGAGGCGGGGGTCGCGAACACCGGGGAGCTGTTTTTT.

J is TRBJ2-7 and V is TRBV19; TRBD1 agrees at 8 bases. The CDR3 covers 16 residues. The junction had 12 bases not matched to a gene; V was cut back by 6 bases and J by 2 bases. From germline, CDR1 is LNHDA and CDR2 SQIVND (reference sequence). This chain's CDR3 is CASSPRGQGAAYEQYF. The CDR3 DNA reads as TGTGCCAGTAGCCCGAGGGGGCAGGGGGCTGCCTACGAGCAGTACTTC.

V gene TRBV9 combines with J gene TRBJ2-1; D possibly corresponds to TRBD2 (5 bases). Germline V gene sequence: CDR1 SGDLS, CDR2 YYNGEE. The CDR3 is 14 amino acids. Trimming removed 4 bases from V and 4 bases from J, with 12 bases in between. In nucleotides, the CDR3 is TGTGCCAGCAGCCCACACGGGGATTACAATGAGCAGTTCTTC. Amino acids: CASSPHGDYNEQFF.

The rearrangement links TRBV5-1 to TRBJ1-6; 9 bases align to TRBD1. There are 14 residues in the CDR3. Germline CDR1 is SGHRS and CDR2 is YFSETQ. V dropped 7 bases and J dropped 7; count of bases not matched to a gene: 6. CDR3: CASAWDRVNSPLHF. CDR3 DNA: TGCGCCAGCGCTTGGGACAGGGTCAATTCACCCCTCCACTTT.

V and J are TRBV19 and TRBJ1-2; D is uncertain. Trimming removed 6 bases at V and 5 bases at J, with 10 bases between. The CDR3 length is 12 residues. Germline V gene sequence: CDR1 LNHDA, CDR2 SQIVND (reference sequence). In nucleotides, the CDR3 is TGTGCCAGTAGCGAGACACGGTATGGCTACACCTTC. Protein: CASSETRYGYTF. Filled out from reference TRBV19 and TRBJ1-2, the complete variable domain reads DGGITQSPKYLFRKEGQNVTLSCEQNLNHDAMYWYRQDPGQGLRLIYYSQIVNDFQKGDIAEGYSVSREKKESFPLTVTSAQKNPTAFYLCASSETRYGYTFGSGTRLTVV.

The CDR3 coding sequence is TGTGCCAGCAGTAGAGGGGGTAGCAACTATGGCTACACCTTC. As protein: CASSRGGSNYGYTF. The chain recombines TRBV28 with TRBJ1-2, with D tentatively TRBD1 (6 bases). The germline V gene has CDR1 MDHEN and CDR2 SYDVKM. CDR3 length equals 14 residues. Trimming left V 5 bases short and J 2 bases short, with 12 bases between.

The chain links TRBV2 to TRBJ2-5; D uncertain. Between the trimmed V and J ends, which lost 7 bases and 2 bases, there was a span of 11 bases. CDR3 size: 13 residues. Germline values: CDR1 SNHLY, CDR2 FYNNEI. CDR3 DNA: TGTGCCAGCAAGCGCGCCGAGCAAGAGACCCAGTACTTC. Its translation: CASKRAEQETQYF.

This chain links TRBV7-2 with TRBJ1-4, with 8 bases lining up with TRBD1. CDR3 length: 15 amino acids. Germline V gene data show CDR1 as SGHTA and CDR2 as FQGNSA. V dropped 3 bases and J dropped 7; count of bases not matched to a gene: 7. Written as DNA, the CDR3 is TGTGCCAGCAGCTTGGGACAGGATAGGACTGAAAAACTGTTTTTT. Protein sequence: CASSLGQDRTEKLFF.

This chain links TRBV10-3 with TRBJ2-6, with TRBD1 matching over 8 bases. Germline V gene lookup returns CDR1 ENHRY and CDR2 SYGVKD. V shed 4 bases, J shed 3 bases, and the junction held 11 bases outside the gene matches. The CDR3 has 18 residues. The CDR3 sequence is CAISVSGTGTGGANVLTF. DNA of the CDR3: TGTGCCATCAGTGTAAGTGGGACAGGCACCGGTGGGGCCAACGTCCTGACTTTC.

J is TRBJ1-3 and V is TRBV15, with D unresolved. The germline CDR1 and CDR2 sequences are LNHNV and YYDKDF (reference sequence). V gave up 6 bases and J gave up 0 bases, with 12 bases separating them. The CDR3 covers 15 residues. The CDR3 here is CATSRDGSSGNTIYF. The CDR3 region has the DNA TGTGCCACCAGTCGAGACGGGAGCTCTGGAAACACCATATATTTT.

This clone was observed once. The genes are TRBV11-2 and TRBJ2-1, with 10 bases aligning to TRBD2. Germline V lookup: CDR1 SGHAT, CDR2 FQNNGV. V lost 1 base, J lost 5 bases, and 8 bases stayed unmatched. This CDR3 contains 17 residues. In nucleotides, the CDR3 is TGTGCCAGCAGCTTAGGGCTAGCGGGGGCCGGGAACAATGAGCAGTTCTTC. Its protein is CASSLGLAGAGNNEQFF.

V and J are TRBV2 and TRBJ2-7; TRBD1 aligns across 7 bases. CDR1 is SNHLY, CDR2 FYNNEI, per germline. The CDR3 length is 15 residues. V shed 6 bases, J shed 7 bases, and the junction held 15 bases outside the gene matches. CDR3 DNA: TGTGCCAGCAGCCCCCGGCGACAGGGTCCGATGGAGCAGTACTTC. Amino acid sequence: CASSPRRQGPMEQYF.